One and the same sample provided the 10 T cell receptor beta chains below, sequenced in a study of T cell responses to AZD1222 COVID-19 vaccine. Measured with immunoSEQ multiplex PCR; TCRdb has only the in-frame clones, and not every one. The sample has about 200,000 clones, 88% seen once. Sequencing used peripheral blood, obtained on day 0 of AZD1222 vaccination. The receptors derive from an adult in good health.

This clone has a single count. This sequence joins TRBV28 and TRBJ1-1; the match to TRBD1 covers 11 bases. Germline V gene data show CDR1 as MDHEN and CDR2 as SYDVKM. The CDR3 consists of 17 residues. The V segment lost 4 bases and the J segment 1 base; nucleotides outside the gene matches: 8. CDR3: CASSSPGTGGGNTEAFF. Here the CDR3 DNA reads TGTGCCAGCAGTTCGCCCGGGACAGGGGGAGGGAACACTGAAGCTTTCTTT.

This clone was detected once. The rearrangement joins TRBV3-1 (or the pseudogene TRBV3-2) to TRBJ2-2; D is tentatively TRBD1 or TRBD2 (5 bases each). V was cut by 0 bases and J by 1 base, with 6 bases left in between. CDR1 and CDR2 from the germline V gene are LGHDT and YNNKEL (reference sequence). The CDR3 is 15 amino acids. CDR3 residues: CASSQEGENTGELFF. Written as DNA, the CDR3 is TGTGCCAGCAGCCAAGAGGGGGAGAACACCGGGGAGCTGTTTTTT.

The chain links TRBV7-6 to TRBJ2-5; D may match TRBD1 or TRBD2 (6 bases each). The CDR3 covers 15 residues. Germline CDR1 and CDR2: SGHVS and FNYEAQ. V was pared by 5 bases and J by 5 bases, with 18 bases between. CDR3 bases: TGTGCCAGCAGCACAGGGCCGGGAGTAAGGGAGACCCAGTACTTC. It encodes CASSTGPGVRETQYF. Drawing the rest from reference TRBV7-6 and TRBJ2-5, the complete variable domain is GAGVSQSPRYKVTKRGQDVALRCDPISGHVSLYWYRQALGQGPEFLTYFNYEAQQDKSGLPNDRFSAERPEGSISTLTIQRTEQRDSAMYRCASSTGPGVRETQYFGPGTRLLVL.

This chain connects TRBV6-1 to TRBJ2-3, with 14 bases aligning to TRBD2. There are 18 residues in the CDR3. Trimming removed 4 bases from V and 4 bases from J; junction bases left unmatched: 10. Germline-derived CDR1 and CDR2 are MNHNS and SASEGT. This chain's CDR3 is CASSGGTSGGRGPDTQYF. CDR3 bases: TGTGCCAGCAGTGGAGGGACTAGCGGGGGACGAGGGCCAGATACGCAGTATTTT.

This clone has a single count. The rearrangement links TRBV30 to TRBJ1-2; D unclear. From germline, CDR1 is GTSNPN and CDR2 SVGIG (reference sequence). The CDR3 runs to 11 residues. V was trimmed by 5 bases and J by 5 bases, leaving 9 bases between them. The CDR3 spells CAWLGRYGYTF. CDR3 DNA: TGTGCCTGGCTAGGGAGGTATGGCTACACCTTC.

The rearrangement joins TRBV28 to TRBJ1-5; TRBD1 is a possible D gene (5 bases). Trimming took off 4 bases at V and 3 bases at J, with 16 bases between the two ends. This CDR3 region has 16 residues. CDR1 and CDR2 (germline): MDHEN, SYDVKM. CDR3 loop: CASSSLQVDINQPQHF. CDR3 DNA: TGTGCCAGCAGTTCTCTACAGGTGGATATCAATCAGCCCCAGCATTTT.

The rearrangement joins TRBV7-3 to TRBJ2-2, with D unresolved. The CDR3 is made up of 15 amino acids. Germline CDR1 reads SGHTA; CDR2 reads FQGTGA. Trimming left V 0 bases short and J 6 bases short, with 11 bases between. CDR3 sequence reads: CASSLTVPPPGELFF. The CDR3 DNA follows: TGTGCCAGCAGCTTAACAGTCCCCCCGCCCGGGGAGCTGTTTTTT.

By share, this clone ranks as medium-sized (0.01 to 0.1%). V usage is TRBV19 and J usage is TRBJ2-1, with D perhaps matching TRBD1 or TRBD2 (6 bases each). In germline, CDR1 is LNHDA, CDR2 SQIVND (reference sequence). V was shortened by 3 bases and J by 0 bases, with 12 bases between the two germline ends. The CDR3 consists of 16 residues. CDR3 protein: CASSIETGASYNEQFF. The CDR3, as DNA: TGTGCCAGTAGTATCGAAACGGGGGCCTCCTACAATGAGCAGTTCTTC. Filled out from reference TRBV19 and TRBJ2-1, the complete variable domain reads DGGITQSPKYLFRKEGQNVTLSCEQNLNHDAMYWYRQDPGQGLRLIYYSQIVNDFQKGDIAEGYSVSREKKESFPLTVTSAQKNPTAFYLCASSIETGASYNEQFFGPGTRLTVL.

This clone was detected a few times. The CDR3 sequence: CASSVDGTVNQPQHF. CDR3 bases: TGCGCCAGCAGCGTGGACGGGACAGTCAATCAGCCCCAGCATTTT. The chain is built from TRBV5-1 and TRBJ1-5, with 7 bases matching TRBD1. After removal of 4 bases from V and 3 bases from J, the junction contained 7 bases not matched to a gene. CDR1 and CDR2 from the germline V gene are SGHRS and YFSETQ. The CDR3 loop spans 15 amino acids. Filled out from reference TRBV5-1 and TRBJ1-5, the complete variable domain reads KAGVTQTPRYLIKTRGQQVTLSCSPISGHRSVSWYQQTPGQGLQFLFEYFSETQRNKGNFPGRFSGRQFSNSRSEMNVSTLELGDSALYLCASSVDGTVNQPQHFGDGTRLSIL.

The genes are TRBV19 and TRBJ1-1; tentatively, D is TRBD1 (6 bases). This CDR3 comprises 14 residues. The V and J ends lost 3 bases and 4 bases respectively, with 12 bases between them. CDR1 LNHDA and CDR2 SQIVND come from the germline V gene (reference sequence). The CDR3 coding sequence is TGTGCCAGTAGTATCGACAGGTTGAGCACTGAAGCTTTCTTT. Translating it yields CASSIDRLSTEAFF.